The rows below give T cell receptor beta chains drawn from one sample of a study of blood T cell repertoires in COVID-19. Sequenced by immunoSEQ multiplex PCR; TCRdb stores in-frame clones only, minus some. The table records nearly 250,000 clones, around four fifths of them present only once. The source material was peripheral blood. The receptors stem from a woman of 80 years or more with acute or convalescent COVID-19. Each CDR3 is given with its conserved first and last residue. The order of the fields is clone size, D gene, V gene, J gene, CDR3 protein, CDR3 DNA. D genes are given only for firm matches. Part of the rows lack a size; the others show once, few, many or a class for expanded clones.

few	-	TRBV7-2	TRBJ1-1	CASSLSRENTEAFF	TGTGCCAGCAGCTTATCCAGGGAGAACACTGAAGCTTTCTTT
-	-	TRBV2	TRBJ1-5	CASGSSNQPQHF	TGTGCCAGCGGTAGCAGCAATCAGCCCCAGCATTTT
-	TRBD1	TRBV5-8	TRBJ2-7	CASSGPGQSYEQYF	TGTGCCAGCAGCGGGCCGGGACAGAGCTACGAGCAGTACTTC
-	-	TRBV7-2	TRBJ2-1	CASSLESGRSYNEQFF	TGTGCCAGCAGCTTAGAAAGCGGGCGCTCCTACAATGAGCAGTTCTTC
-	-	TRBV5-1	TRBJ1-4	CASSLDQRSGKLFF	TGCGCCAGCAGCTTAGACCAGAGATCGGGAAAACTGTTTTTT
once	TRBD1	TRBV4-1	TRBJ1-5	CASSQARDRGLNQPQHF	TGCGCCAGCAGCCAAGCCCGGGACAGGGGGCTTAATCAGCCCCAGCATTTT
-	-	TRBV3-1/TRBV3-2	TRBJ2-5	CASSQGGPSVLQETQYF	TGTGCCAGCAGCCAAGGAGGCCCTAGCGTCTTACAAGAGACCCAGTACTTC
-	TRBD2	TRBV3-1/TRBV3-2	TRBJ2-7	CASSQGVSSGNYEQYF	TGTGCCAGCAGCCAAGGAGTCTCTAGCGGGAACTACGAGCAGTACTTC
-	-	TRBV1	TRBJ2-3	CTSSQERASGDTQYF	TGCACCAGCAGCCAAGAGAGGGCTAGCGGAGATACGCAGTATTTT
-	-	TRBV15	TRBJ2-1	CATSRAEVLTLLNYNEQFF	TGTGCCACCAGCAGAGCCGAGGTGTTGACTTTACTTAACTACAATGAGCAGTTCTTC
-	-	TRBV30	TRBJ1-4	CAWSKPRPPGEKLFF	TGTGCCTGGAGTAAACCCCGTCCCCCCGGGGAAAAACTGTTTTTT
-	-	TRBV2	TRBJ2-6	CASSEQAMGANVLTF	TGTGCCAGCAGTGAACAGGCCATGGGGGCCAACGTCCTGACTTTC
once	-	TRBV7-3	TRBJ2-1	CASSRDYPNEQFF	TGTGCCAGCAGCCGAGACTACCCCAATGAGCAGTTCTTC
-	-	TRBV10-2	TRBJ2-2	CASSAELTGELFF	TGCGCCAGCAGTGCGGAGCTCACCGGGGAGCTGTTTTTT
once	-	TRBV27	TRBJ2-7	CASSFSGVSYEQYF	TGTGCCAGCAGTTTTTCGGGGGTTTCCTACGAGCAGTACTTC
-	TRBD1	TRBV24-1	TRBJ1-1	CATSEAGTENTEAFF	TGTGCCACCAGCGAAGCCGGGACAGAGAACACTGAAGCTTTCTTT
-	-	TRBV7-3	TRBJ2-5	CASSLSGRGGSETQYF	TGTGCCAGCAGCTTGTCTGGCAGGGGAGGGTCCGAGACCCAGTACTTC
-	TRBD1	TRBV7-9	TRBJ1-1	CASSQGTERGEAFF	TGTGCCAGCAGCCAAGGGACAGAGAGGGGTGAAGCTTTCTTT
-	TRBD1	TRBV25-1	TRBJ2-3	CASSDPTGVGTDTQYF	TGTGCCAGCAGTGACCCCACAGGGGTCGGCACAGATACGCAGTATTTT
-	TRBD1	TRBV27	TRBJ2-7	CASSLPGQGTREQYF	TGTGCCAGCAGTCTCCCGGGACAGGGAACGCGCGAGCAGTACTTC
-	TRBD2	TRBV5-1	TRBJ2-3	CASSKGDYAGAGDTQYF	TGCGCCAGCAGCAAAGGTGACTACGCGGGAGCGGGGGATACGCAGTATTTT
-	-	TRBV11-2	TRBJ2-3	CASSLVAGKMSTDTQYF	TGTGCCAGCAGCTTGGTTGCGGGGAAGATGAGCACAGATACGCAGTATTTT
-	TRBD1	TRBV6-2/TRBV6-3	TRBJ2-6	CASSYSRDRGGRPGANVLTF	TGTGCCAGCAGTTACTCGAGGGACAGAGGTGGAAGACCTGGGGCCAACGTCCTGACTTTC
-	TRBD1	TRBV5-1	TRBJ1-4	CASSSDGRGGREKLFF	TGCGCCAGCAGCTCGGATGGACGAGGGGGCCGGGAAAAACTGTTTTTT
-	-	TRBV5-5	TRBJ1-3	CASSLNPSGGNTIYF	TGTGCCAGCAGCCTCAACCCATCGGGAGGAAACACCATATATTTT
-	TRBD1	TRBV7-8	TRBJ1-2	CASSARQGAHGYTF	TGTGCCAGCAGCGCTAGACAGGGGGCCCATGGCTACACCTTC
once	TRBD2	TRBV9	TRBJ2-2	CASSGGAGVTGELFF	TGTGCCAGCAGCGGAGGGGCGGGGGTCACCGGGGAGCTGTTTTTT
-	-	TRBV25-1	TRBJ1-1	CASAAGAPNTEAFF	TGTGCCAGCGCTGCAGGGGCCCCGAACACTGAAGCTTTCTTT
-	-	TRBV18	TRBJ1-1	CASSPDLLNTEAFF	TGTGCCAGCTCCCCGGACTTACTGAACACTGAAGCTTTCTTT
-	TRBD1	TRBV28	TRBJ1-2	CASSPGTGDGYTF	TGTGCCAGCAGTCCTGGGACAGGGGACGGCTACACCTTC
-	-	TRBV27	TRBJ1-6	CASSLSADNSPLHF	TGTGCCAGCAGTTTATCGGCCGATAATTCACCCCTCCACTTT
-	TRBD2	TRBV7-3	TRBJ2-7	CASSLTSGGNYEQYF	TGTGCCAGCAGCTTGACTAGCGGGGGGAACTACGAGCAGTACTTC
-	TRBD1	TRBV7-8	TRBJ1-5	CASSLDTGGEQPQHF	TGTGCCAGCAGCTTAGACACAGGGGGTGAACAGCCCCAGCATTTT
few	TRBD2	TRBV28	TRBJ2-3	CASSLVSGSRTDTQYF	TGTGCCAGCAGTTTAGTTAGCGGGAGTCGGACAGATACGCAGTATTTT
-	-	TRBV19	TRBJ1-2	CASSTGHVANYGYTF	TGTGCCAGTAGTACCGGACATGTAGCTAACTATGGCTACACCTTC
-	TRBD2	TRBV6-1	TRBJ2-5	CASSEVLAGGRGETQYF	TGTGCCAGCAGTGAAGTTCTAGCGGGAGGCCGAGGGGAGACCCAGTACTTC